The 12 T cell receptor beta chains presented below share a single source sample, sequenced in a study of response to subunit inactivated influenza vaccine. TCRdb processed the RT-PCR reads anew with MiXCR; each CDR3 protein has one entry. The sample shows 500,000 to 600,000 distinct CDR3 sequences, approximately 15% of them seen only once. The sequencing here drew on CD4+ T cells sorted from PBMCs, taken less than 30 months after vaccination. All receptors derive from a man between 50 and 69 years old who received an inactivated influenza vaccine.

This clonotype was detected a few times. This sequence joins TRBV6-1 and TRBJ2-7; D may be TRBD1 (6 bases). Germline CDR1 is MNHNS and CDR2 is SASEGT. The CDR3 runs to 15 residues. The V end lost 6 bases, the J end lost 0 bases, and 15 bases lay between the germline ends. DNA for the CDR3: TGTGCCAGCAGACCCGACAGGACACTCTCCTACGAGCAGTACTTC. It encodes CASRPDRTLSYEQYF.

The gene calls are TRBV15 and TRBJ1-5; tentative D call: TRBD1 (6 bases). Trimming stripped 9 bases from V and 0 bases from J, with 15 bases between. CDR3 size: 15 residues. Germline CDR1 reads LNHNV; CDR2 reads YYDKDF (reference sequence). This chain's CDR3 is CATLDRPYSNQPQHF. In DNA, the CDR3 is TGTGCCACTCTCGACAGGCCTTATAGCAATCAGCCCCAGCATTTT. Filled out from reference TRBV15 and TRBJ1-5, the complete variable domain reads DAMVIQNPRYQVTQFGKPVTLSCSQTLNHNVMYWYQQKSSQAPKLLFHYYDKDFNNEADTPDNFQSRRPNTSFCFLDIRSPGLGDTAMYLCATLDRPYSNQPQHFGDGTRLSIL.

V gene TRBV20-1 combines with J gene TRBJ2-7; 10 bases match TRBD2. Germline CDR1 and CDR2: DFQATT and SNEGSKA (reference sequence). The junction had 17 bases not matched to a gene; V was cut back by 7 bases and J by 2 bases. The CDR3 is made up of 17 amino acids. The CDR3, as DNA: TGCAGTGTTAGTGACGGGATAGCGGGGGGACCAGCCTACGAGCAGTACTTC. It encodes CSVSDGIAGGPAYEQYF.

This clonotype was counted many times. This sequence joins TRBV2 and TRBJ2-3, with a tentative D call TRBD1 (5 bases). CDR3 length equals 15 residues. Germline CDR1 SNHLY, CDR2 FYNNEI. Trimming pared 3 bases from V and 3 bases from J, leaving 13 bases between. CDR3 DNA sequence: TGTGCCAGCAGTGACAGGGTGTTTGTGACAGATACGCAGTATTTT. This encodes CASSDRVFVTDTQYF.

This clonotype was recorded a few times. The V call is TRBV11-3, the J call TRBJ2-7, with 9 bases aligning to TRBD2. Germline CDR1 and CDR2: SGHNT and YENEEA. The trim removed 6 bases at V and 2 bases at J, leaving 8 bases unmatched. The CDR3 is 15 residues long. The DNA for the CDR3 is TGTGCCAGCAGGGAATTGCGGGAGGGTCCCTACGAGCAGTACTTC. Translated: CASRELREGPYEQYF.

The rearrangement joins TRBV6-6 to TRBJ1-1; weak D call: TRBD1 (5 bases). V was clipped by 2 bases and J by 7 bases, with 8 bases between them. CDR3 length: 12 residues. Looked up from germline, CDR1 is MNHNY and CDR2 is SVGAGI (reference sequence). This CDR3 is CASSYGDGEAFF. CDR3 in DNA: TGTGCCAGCAGTTACGGGGACGGTGAAGCTTTCTTT.

This clonotype showed up just a few times. The chain employs TRBV18 and TRBJ2-7, with TRBD1 identical over 9 bases. Germline V gene sequence: CDR1 KGHSH, CDR2 LQKENI. V lost 6 bases and J lost 5; bases outside the gene matches: 5. The CDR3 is 13 amino acids. Here the CDR3 DNA reads TGTGCCAGCTCGCGGGACAGGGACCACGAGCAGTACTTC. This encodes CASSRDRDHEQYF.

This sequence joins TRBV18 and TRBJ2-3; D not resolved. V was shortened by 8 bases and J by 2 bases, with 11 bases between the two germline ends. This CDR3 region has 13 residues. The germline V gene has CDR1 KGHSH and CDR2 LQKENI. CDR3: CASALELTDTQYF. CDR3 sequence (DNA): TGTGCCAGCGCTCTGGAGCTCACAGATACGCAGTATTTT. The complete variable domain, with remaining parts taken from reference TRBV18 and TRBJ2-3, reads NAGVMQNPRHLVRRRGQEARLRCSPMKGHSHVYWYRQLPEEGLKFMVYLQKENIIDESGMPKERFSAEFPKEGPSILRIQQVVRGDSAAYFCASALELTDTQYFGPGTRLTVL.

CDR3 DNA sequence: TGCAGTGCTCTAGTGCCTAATCAAGAGACCCAGTACTTC. It is translated as CSALVPNQETQYF. The chain uses TRBV20-1 and TRBJ2-5; D gene ambiguous. CDR1 is DFQATT, CDR2 SNEGSKA, per germline (reference sequence). Trimming cost V 5 bases and J 2 bases, with 12 bases left between them. CDR3 length equals 13 residues.

The sample holds many counts of this clonotype. This chain connects TRBV5-1 to TRBJ2-1, with 8 bases identical to TRBD1. Germline assignment: CDR1 SGHRS and CDR2 YFSETQ. V gave up 0 bases and J gave up 0 bases; unmatched junction bases: 2. The CDR3 totals 16 residues. In DNA form, the CDR3 reads TGCGCCAGCAGCTTGGCTGGGACAGGCTCCTACAATGAGCAGTTCTTC. Its translation is CASSLAGTGSYNEQFF.

This clonotype was counted only a few times. This chain connects TRBV5-1 to TRBJ1-1; D is uncertain. V was cut by 3 bases and J by 6 bases, with 18 bases left in between. The germline CDR1 and CDR2 sequences are SGHRS and YFSETQ. This CDR3 has 15 amino acids. The CDR3 DNA is TGCGCCAGCAGCTGGGCCGGGAAGGGTAACCCTGAAGCTTTCTTT. Amino acids: CASSWAGKGNPEAFF. The variable domain in full, completed from reference TRBV5-1 and TRBJ1-1, reads KAGVTQTPRYLIKTRGQQVTLSCSPISGHRSVSWYQQTPGQGLQFLFEYFSETQRNKGNFPGRFSGRQFSNSRSEMNVSTLELGDSALYLCASSWAGKGNPEAFFGQGTRLTVV.

This sequence joins TRBV5-1 and TRBJ2-6; D perhaps matches TRBD1 (5 bases). The CDR3 is 15 amino acids. CDR1 SGHRS and CDR2 YFSETQ come from the germline V gene. Trimming stripped 1 base from V and 2 bases from J, with 7 bases between. The CDR3 sequence is CASSLSTAGANVLTF. As DNA, the CDR3 is TGCGCCAGCAGCTTGTCGACAGCTGGGGCCAACGTCCTGACTTTC.